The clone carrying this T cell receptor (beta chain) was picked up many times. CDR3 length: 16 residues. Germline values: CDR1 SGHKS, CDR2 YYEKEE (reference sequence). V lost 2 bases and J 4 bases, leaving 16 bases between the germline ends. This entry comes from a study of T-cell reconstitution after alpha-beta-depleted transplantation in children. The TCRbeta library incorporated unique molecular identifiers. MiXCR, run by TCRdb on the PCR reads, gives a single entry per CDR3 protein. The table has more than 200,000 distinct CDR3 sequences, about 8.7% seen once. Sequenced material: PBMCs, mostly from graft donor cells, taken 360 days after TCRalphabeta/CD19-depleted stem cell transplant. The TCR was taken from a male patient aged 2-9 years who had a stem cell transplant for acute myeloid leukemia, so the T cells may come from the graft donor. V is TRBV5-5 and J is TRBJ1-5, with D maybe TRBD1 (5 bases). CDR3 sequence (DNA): TGTGCCAGCAGCTTAGGGAGGGCAGGGTGGAATCAGCCCCAGCATTTT. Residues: CASSLGRAGWNQPQHF.